This TCR beta chain was obtained from a study of T cell responses to AZD1222 COVID-19 vaccine. Germline V gene data show CDR1 as MNHEY and CDR2 as SVGAGI. Germline trimming cut 2 bases from V and 2 bases from J; bases unmatched to any gene: 5. The CDR3 sequence is 15 residues long. Whole-study findings and limits: In all cases, repertoires were sampled only after the peak T cell response. CD4 TCRs covered the whole spike, strongest at regions 160-218 and 743-854. White British ancestry dominated among donors, who included more females, and clonal diversity was possibly underestimated.

Generated by immunoSEQ multiplex PCR, the TCRdb table keeps only in-frame clones and is missing some. Counted here are over 90,000 clones, approximately 88% occurring once; the ten biggest clones make up roughly 12%. Worth noting for this clone: What it recognizes is unknown.

The chain combines TRBV6-5 with TRBJ1-1; 7 bases align to TRBD1. The clonotype originates from an adult who received the AZD1222 COVID-19 vaccine. Sequences were derived from peripheral blood, sampled 28 days after the second AZD1222 dose. DNA of the CDR3: TGTGCCAGCAGTTACATGGACAGGTTCAACACTGAAGCTTTCTTT. Protein product: CASSYMDRFNTEAFF.